The sequence of this TCR beta chain was determined in a study of T-cell reconstitution after alpha-beta-depleted transplantation in children. Study results and limitations: There were some patients whose high TCRbeta diversity at day 60 came from surviving recipient T cells and thymic progenitors. T-cell numbers and diversity one year post-transplant derived largely from freshly generated T cells. The origin of alpha-beta T cells about two months after transplant was reportedly several hundred expanded graft clones.

It was with unique molecular identifiers that the TCRbeta library was prepared. TCRdb redid the calling of the PCR reads with MiXCR, one entry per CDR3 protein. Among 250,000 to 400,000 distinct CDR3 sequences, 23% were seen once, and the ten largest hold over 9.5%. About this clonotype itself: Its antigen remains unknown.

The length of the CDR3 is 13 residues. From germline, CDR1 is DFQATT and CDR2 SNEGSKA (reference sequence). V was trimmed by 3 bases and J by 0 bases, leaving 8 bases between them. The specimen was PBMCs, mostly from graft donor cells, collected 180 days after TCRalphabeta/CD19-depleted stem cell transplant. The TCR was taken from a male patient under 18 who had a stem cell transplant for acute lymphoblastic leukemia, so the T cells may come from the graft donor. This rearrangement joins TRBV20-1 to TRBJ1-1, with unresolved D. CDR3 in amino acids: CSASPHMNTEAFF. In nucleotides, the CDR3 is TGCAGTGCTAGCCCCCATATGAACACTGAAGCTTTCTTT.